The clone carrying this T cell receptor (beta chain) was seen repeatedly, ten times or more. What it recognizes is unknown. This CDR3 has 13 amino acids. With 4 bases removed from V and 0 bases from J, the gap between germline ends came to 4 bases. From germline, CDR1 is MDHEN and CDR2 SYDVKM. Each CDR3 protein is one row after TCRdb ran MiXCR on the 5' RACE reads. Seen here are a few hundred thousand distinct CDR3 sequences, roughly a tenth observed once, and the top ten hold 9% to 10%. This sample was included in a study of identical twins. Every sampled donor was Caucasian and healthy. Findings and limits, study-wide: Abundant beta clonotypes from cord blood bore fewer insertions; memory repertoires lacked this pattern.

The source of this sequence is a man in his fifties in good health. The specimen was memory T cells sorted from blood. The chain uses TRBV28 and TRBJ1-5; D remains ambiguous. CDR3 DNA: TGTGCCAGCAGTTCGGATAGCAATCAGCCCCAGCATTTT. It encodes CASSSDSNQPQHF. Full variable domain (missing parts from reference TRBV28 and TRBJ1-5): DVKVTQSSRYLVKRTGEKVFLECVQDMDHENMFWYRQDPGLGLRLIYFSYDVKMKEKGDIPEGYSVSREKKERFSLILESASTNQTSMYLCASSSDSNQPQHFGDGTRLSIL.